Below, 14 T cell receptor beta chains from the same sample are listed, as sequenced in a study of vaccination and CD4 T cells after COVID-19. Cultured CD4+ T-cell DNA underwent Oncomine TCR Beta short-read sequencing. Using its own MiXCR run on the PCR reads, TCRdb lists one record per CDR3 protein. The table includes 17,000 or so distinct CDR3 sequences, over 55% detected once. These TCRs' antigens remain unknown. Indicated treatment: roughly ten-day PBMC culture with coronavirus spike peptide pools or control peptides (ViraFEST assay). Sequencing was performed on CD4+ T cells from blood, cultured in vitro, taken after SARS-CoV-2 vaccination. These receptors came from a human donor who had recovered from COVID-19.

V and J are TRBV19 and TRBJ1-2; 7 nucleotides agree with TRBD1. Germline V gene data show CDR1 as LNHDA and CDR2 as SQIVND (reference sequence). CDR3 length: 12 amino acids. Germline trimming cut 10 bases from V and 8 bases from J; bases unmatched to any gene: 10. Here the CDR3 reads CATSRQGNGYTF. CDR3 nucleotides: TGTGCCACTTCCCGACAGGGAAACGGCTACACCTTC.

The rearrangement uses TRBV20-1 and TRBJ2-7; D unclear. The length of the CDR3 is 11 residues. CDR1 is DFQATT, CDR2 SNEGSKA, per germline (reference sequence). V was trimmed by 2 bases and J by 12 bases, leaving 14 bases between them. CDR3 nucleotide sequence: TGCAGTGCTAGACTCCCGGAGAGTCGGTACTTC. Translation gives CSARLPESRYF.

This chain uses TRBV27 with TRBJ1-5; D is possibly TRBD1 (5 bases). Germline V gene sequence: CDR1 MNHEY, CDR2 SMNVEV (reference sequence). Deletions cut 5 bases from V and 0 bases from J, with 11 bases between. The CDR3 is 15 residues long. DNA for the CDR3: TGTGCCAGCAGTCCCCTGGGGGATAGCAATCAGCCCCAGCATTTT. This gives the protein CASSPLGDSNQPQHF.

V usage is TRBV30 and J usage is TRBJ1-1, with TRBD1 as a possible D gene (5 bases). V lost 5 bases and J 1 base, leaving 11 bases between the germline ends. The CDR3 spans 13 residues. Germline V lookup: CDR1 GTSNPN, CDR2 SVGIG (reference sequence). The CDR3: CAWADGANTEAFF. DNA of the CDR3: TGTGCCTGGGCGGACGGGGCGAACACTGAAGCTTTCTTT.

This clonotype has just a few counts. The V call is TRBV10-3, the J call TRBJ1-1; D might be TRBD1 (5 bases). The CDR3 totals 13 residues. V was trimmed by 10 bases and J by 5 bases, leaving 17 bases between them. Germline CDR1 is ENHRY and CDR2 is SYGVKD. The CDR3 region has the DNA TGTGCCACCGGGACCCTCTCGGGGACTGAAGCTTTCTTT. Translating gives CATGTLSGTEAFF.

The V gene is TRBV6-2 or TRBV6-3, the J gene TRBJ1-1, with D possibly matching TRBD1 (6 bases). The CDR3 runs to 15 residues. Germline lookup yields CDR1 MNHEY and CDR2 SVGEGT. Trimming removed 2 bases at V and 1 base at J, with 11 bases between. This CDR3 is CASSYPGHKNTEAFF. CDR3 in DNA: TGTGCCAGCAGTTACCCGGGACATAAGAACACTGAAGCTTTCTTT.

This rearrangement joins TRBV6-1 to TRBJ2-7; TRBD1 matches 10 bases. The germline V gene encodes CDR1 MNHNS and CDR2 SASEGT. The length of the CDR3 is 14 residues. The ends lost 3 bases at V and 7 bases at J; junction bases unmatched: 6. The CDR3 DNA sequence: TGTGCCAGCAGTGAGCTGGCGGGACAGGGGGAGCAGTACTTC. Translating gives CASSELAGQGEQYF.

V is TRBV10-2 and J is TRBJ1-5; perhaps TRBD1 as D (6 bases). The germline gives CDR1 WSHSY, CDR2 SAAADI. CDR3 size: 15 residues. V gave up 6 bases and J gave up 3 bases, with 15 bases separating them. CDR3 in amino acids: CASSLSGQLNQPQHF. In DNA, the CDR3 is TGCGCCAGCAGCCTTTCTGGACAGCTCAATCAGCCCCAGCATTTT.

The chain recombines TRBV19 with TRBJ1-5; D might be TRBD1 (5 bases). Per germline, CDR1 LNHDA and CDR2 SQIVND (reference sequence). The CDR3 loop spans 15 amino acids. Trimming stripped 8 bases from V and 13 bases from J, with 27 bases between. The CDR3 nucleotides read TGTGCCAGTGGACCCCGGGTCGGGGACGGCCTAGGTCAGCATTTT. Protein sequence: CASGPRVGDGLGQHF.

The V and J genes are TRBV7-8 and TRBJ1-5; D is undetermined. The length of the CDR3 is 17 residues. CDR1 and CDR2 from the germline V gene are SGHVS and FQNEAQ. V was trimmed by 0 bases and J by 6 bases, leaving 18 bases between them. The CDR3 nucleotides read TGTGCCAGCAGCTTAGCTTTCTTAAAAACCTCGGCTCAGCCCCAGCATTTT. This gives the protein CASSLAFLKTSAQPQHF.

In its sample, this clonotype was seen a few times. The V and J genes are TRBV24-1 and TRBJ1-5; D is perhaps TRBD1 (5 bases). The CDR3 consists of 14 residues. Germline loops: CDR1 KGHDR, CDR2 SFDVKD. The V end was cut by 5 bases, the J end by 3 bases, with 10 bases between. The CDR3 DNA follows: TGTGCCACCAGTGCCGACAGATTCAATCAGCCCCAGCATTTT. It is translated as CATSADRFNQPQHF.

The chain couples TRBV20-1 to TRBJ2-3, with D hard to call. The CDR3 is 12 residues long. Germline CDR1 reads DFQATT; CDR2 reads SNEGSKA (reference sequence). V gave up 3 bases and J gave up 4 bases, with 8 bases separating them. CDR3 in amino acids: CSASSGPDTQYF. The CDR3 DNA sequence: TGCAGTGCTAGTTCGGGTCCAGATACGCAGTATTTT.

The chain is built from TRBV6-2 or TRBV6-3 and TRBJ2-7; D could derive from TRBD1 or TRBD2 (6 bases each). The CDR3 loop spans 14 amino acids. Trimming shortened V by 5 bases and J by 1 base, and 12 bases separated the two germline ends. Germline CDR1 is MNHEY and CDR2 is SVGEGT. CDR3 region: CASSRGAMSYEQYF. The CDR3, as DNA: TGTGCCAGCAGTAGGGGGGCAATGTCCTACGAGCAGTACTTC.

The table lists this clonotype with a few counts. V gene TRBV29-1 combines with J gene TRBJ1-2; D is possibly TRBD1 (6 bases). Germline-derived CDR1 and CDR2 are SQVTM and ANQGSEA. The V end was cut by 6 bases, the J end by 0 bases, with 11 bases between. This CDR3 has 13 residues. DNA for the CDR3: TGCAGCGTGAGGACAGATACTAACTATGGCTACACCTTC. Residues: CSVRTDTNYGYTF.